One and the same sample provided the 30 T cell receptor beta chains below, sequenced in a study of tumor and adjacent non-tumor tissue in lung cancer. No cell sorting was done before RNA was extracted from the tissue. The library came from three nested PCR rounds adapted from ARM-PCR protocols. Using its own MiXCR run on the multiplex PCR reads, TCRdb lists one record per CDR3 protein. The table records 75,000 to 100,000 distinct CDR3 sequences, 67% of them present only once. The source material was lung tumor tissue. These receptor sequences come from a man aged 55 to 70 with non-small cell lung cancer.

In its sample, this clonotype was seen many times. The chain joins TRBV28 to TRBJ2-5, with D uncertain. CDR1 and CDR2 from the germline V gene are MDHEN and SYDVKM. V was shortened by 7 bases and J by 4 bases, with 13 bases between the two germline ends. The CDR3 totals 13 residues. CDR3 nucleotides: TGTGCCAGCAATCTCCAATGGAGAGAGACCCAGTACTTC. The encoded protein is CASNLQWRETQYF.

Points on this clonotype: This CDR3 is missing its conserved last phenylalanine or tryptophan, likely due to a read error. This chain connects TRBV6-5 to TRBJ1-1; D may be TRBD1 (6 bases). With 8 bases removed from V and 3 bases from J, the gap between germline ends came to 19 bases. The CDR3 extends over 15 amino acids. The germline V gene has CDR1 MNHEY and CDR2 SVGAGI. This CDR3 is CASGSFLQGDTEAFL. CDR3 coding DNA: TGTGCCAGCGGGAGTTTCCTACAGGGAGACACTGAAGCTTTCCTT.

This clonotype has ten or more counts. The rearrangement joins TRBV28 to TRBJ2-2, with 13 bases matching TRBD2. V dropped 5 bases and J dropped 7; count of bases not matched to a gene: 10. The CDR3 has 17 amino acids. In germline, CDR1 is MDHEN, CDR2 SYDVKM. This CDR3 is CASSRRGLAGPFGELFF. The CDR3, as DNA: TGTGCCAGCAGTCGTCGGGGACTAGCGGGACCTTTCGGGGAGCTGTTTTTT.

In regard to this clonotype: Since no conserved phenylalanine or tryptophan closes the CDR3, a read error is the likely cause. V gene TRBV28 combines with J gene TRBJ1-6; the D gene is possibly TRBD1 (5 bases). The germline CDR1 and CDR2 sequences are MDHEN and SYDVKM. This CDR3 has 16 amino acids. The germline V and J ends were trimmed by 4 bases and 10 bases, with 20 bases remaining between them. The CDR3 spells CASSWGLNPALSPLHS. In DNA, the CDR3 is TGTGCCAGCAGTTGGGGGTTAAACCCTGCCTTGTCACCCCTCCACTCT.

As for this clonotype: A read error is likely, as this CDR3 ends without the conserved phenylalanine or tryptophan. The chain links TRBV20-1 to TRBJ2-2, with D perhaps TRBD2 (6 bases). The germline V and J ends were trimmed by 0 bases and 9 bases, with 17 bases remaining between them. Germline lookup yields CDR1 DFQATT and CDR2 SNEGSKA (reference sequence). The CDR3 covers 15 residues. CDR3 in amino acids: CSARERGKVSWELFS. DNA for the CDR3: TGCAGTGCTAGAGAACGGGGGAAGGTGTCCTGGGAGCTGTTTTCT.

Notes on this clonotype: A much larger clone differs from this one at a single base, so this may be a read error. The CDR3 DNA sequence: TGCAGTGCGCGGGACATGGTAGGCACAGATACGCAGTATTTT. This gives the protein CSARDMVGTDTQYF. The V gene is TRBV20-1, the J gene TRBJ2-3, with D perhaps given as TRBD1 or TRBD2 (6 bases each). This CDR3 is 14 amino acids long. CDR1 is DFQATT, CDR2 SNEGSKA, per germline (reference sequence). Trimming stripped 6 bases from V and 1 base from J, with 14 bases between.

This clonotype was picked up one time. The CDR3 region is CAYSQDWGWWVKPQHF. The CDR3 DNA sequence: TGCGCCTACAGCCAAGATTGGGGGTGGTGGGTGAAGCCCCAGCATTTT. The chain combines TRBV4-3 with TRBJ1-5; TRBD1 might be the D (5 bases). CDR1 and CDR2 (germline): LGHNA, YSLEER. This CDR3 has 16 amino acids. The germline V and J ends were trimmed by 11 bases and 8 bases, with 28 bases remaining between them.

On this clonotype itself: A read error may account for a junction end that differs from germline. J is TRBJ2-4 and V is TRBV5-6; 7 bases agree with TRBD1. CDR1 is SGHDT and CDR2 is YYEEEE in the germline V gene. The CDR3 is 14 amino acids. CDR3 nucleotides: TGTGCCAACAGTGGGGACAGAGCCAGAAACATTCAGTACTTC. It is translated as CANSGDRARNIQYF.

Turning to this clonotype: A much larger clone differs from this one at a single base, so this may be a read error. CDR3 in amino acids: CATSEGTSSNNDQFF. The CDR3 nucleotides are TGTGCCACCAGCGAGGGGACTAGCTCTAACAATGATCAGTTCTTC. The chain couples TRBV15 to TRBJ2-1; 9 bases fit TRBD2. The CDR3 is 15 amino acids. CDR1 LNHNV and CDR2 YYDKDF come from the germline V gene (reference sequence).

The genes are TRBV5-1 and TRBJ1-4, with D hard to call. The CDR3 is 15 amino acids. The V end lost 4 bases, the J end lost 3 bases, and 13 bases lay between the germline ends. Germline assignment: CDR1 SGHRS and CDR2 YFSETQ. DNA of the CDR3: TGCGCCAGCAGCCCCTCAGTGGTGGCTAATGAAAAACTGTTTTTT. Its protein product is CASSPSVVANEKLFF.

Comments on this clonotype: An end of the junction differs from the germline gene, which may be a read error. The CDR3 region has the DNA TGTGTCAGCACCCGATTAGCGGGAGATGAGCAGTTCTTC. Translated: CVSTRLAGDEQFF. V and J are TRBV6-2 or TRBV6-3 and TRBJ2-1, with TRBD2 identical over 9 bases. This CDR3 has 13 residues. Germline CDR1 reads MNHEY; CDR2 reads SVGEGT.

This chain joins TRBV20-1 and TRBJ1-6; TRBD1 agrees at 7 bases. The ends lost 2 bases at V and 6 bases at J; junction bases unmatched: 7. The CDR3 consists of 15 residues. The germline gives CDR1 DFQATT, CDR2 SNEGSKA (reference sequence). In DNA, the CDR3 is TGCAGTGCTAGATCTATCGGGACAGCTAATTCACCCCTCCACTTT. The encoded protein is CSARSIGTANSPLHF.

About this clonotype: A much more abundant neighbour one base away suggests this may be a read error. This chain links TRBV30 with TRBJ2-1, with D perhaps TRBD1 or TRBD2 (5 bases each). Trimming cost V 2 bases and J 7 bases, with 21 bases left between them. The CDR3 contains 16 residues. CDR1 and CDR2 from the germline V gene are GTSNPN and SVGIG (reference sequence). This CDR3 reads CAWSSQGADHRNEQFF. Here the CDR3 DNA reads TGTGCCTGGAGTAGCCAGGGAGCGGACCATAGAAATGAGCAGTTCTTC.

Comments on this clonotype: At one boundary the junction diverges from the germline segment, which might be a read error. The chain carries TRBV12-3 or TRBV12-4 and TRBJ2-3, with D perhaps assigned TRBD1 or TRBD2 (6 bases each). This CDR3 is 16 amino acids long. CDR3 sequence (DNA): TGTGCCAGCCACGATTCACGGGGGCCCTCCACAGATATGCAGTATTTT. Translating it yields CASHDSRGPSTDMQYF.

DNA of the CDR3: TGTGTCAGAAGCGATGGAGGGACTAGCGGGAGTCCCTACGAGCAGTACTTC. It is translated as CVRSDGGTSGSPYEQYF. This sequence joins TRBV11-3 and TRBJ2-7, with TRBD2 matching over 14 bases. Germline V gene data show CDR1 as SGHNT and CDR2 as YENEEA. This CDR3 has 17 amino acids.

As regards this clonotype: One end of the junction fails to match germline, which may point to a read error. The chain combines TRBV14 with TRBJ2-5, with TRBD1 matching over 8 bases. The CDR3 has 15 amino acids. Germline V gives CDR1 SGHDN, CDR2 FVKESK. DNA of the CDR3: TGTACCAGTAGCCAAGACGGGACAGGTTTTGAGACCCAGTACTTC. Protein: CTSSQDGTGFETQYF.

Turning to this clonotype: Sequence at one end of the junction differs from germline and may be a read error. The V gene is TRBV6-2 or TRBV6-3, the J gene TRBJ2-1; D is perhaps TRBD1 (6 bases). Per the germline V gene, CDR1 is MNHEY and CDR2 is SVGEGT. The CDR3 loop spans 14 amino acids. The CDR3 region has the DNA TGTGCCAGCAGTTTAAGGGGGAGCATCAATAAGCAGTTCTTC. Translation: CASSLRGSINKQFF.

This clonotype was recorded only once. The chain links TRBV6-6 to TRBJ2-1; D is ambiguous. The CDR3 totals 14 residues. V lost 4 bases and J 13 bases, leaving 20 bases between the germline ends. CDR1 and CDR2 (germline): MNHNY, SVGAGI (reference sequence). CDR3 amino acids: CASSSLSVWADQFF. CDR3 coding DNA: TGTGCCAGCAGTTCTCTATCAGTGTGGGCTGATCAGTTCTTC.

In the case of this clonotype: A much larger clone lies one base from this, so it may be a read error. V gene TRBV1 combines with J gene TRBJ2-7; the table's D call of TRBD1 was not tested on the DNA. TRBV1 represents a pseudogene. This CDR3 contains 14 residues. The CDR3, as DNA: TGCACCAGTCTCCAGGGGATCGGCACCTACGAGCAGTACTTC. Protein sequence: CTSLQGIGTYEQYF.

The table lists this clonotype with a few counts. The conserved phenylalanine or tryptophan is not found at the CDR3 terminus, so this likely reflects a read error. The chain employs TRBV11-3 and TRBJ2-5; D unclear. Germline V gene lookup returns CDR1 SGHNT and CDR2 YENEEA. The CDR3 runs to 17 residues. V lost 1 base and J 0 bases, leaving 15 bases between the germline ends. CDR3 amino acids: CASSLVISLGYQETQYL. Written as DNA, the CDR3 is TGTGCCAGCAGCTTAGTTATCTCCCTGGGGTACCAAGAGACCCAGTACCTA.

Comments on this clonotype: The CDR3 carries no conserved terminal phenylalanine or tryptophan, so it likely arises from a read error. The chain uses TRBV20-1 and TRBJ1-2, with 7 bases identical to TRBD1. The germline V gene has CDR1 DFQATT and CDR2 SNEGSKA (reference sequence). The CDR3 spans 14 residues. CDR3 coding DNA: TGCAGTGCTCATAGGCCAGACAGGGACTATGGTTACACCGTC. This translates into CSAHRPDRDYGYTV.

On this clonotype itself: Germline and junction disagree at one end, which may indicate a read error. This chain links TRBV4-2 with TRBJ1-6; unclear D gene. This CDR3 comprises 17 residues. Looked up from germline, CDR1 is LGHNA and CDR2 is YNFKEQ. The CDR3 region is CVSSQDLENSYNSPLHF. The CDR3 DNA reads as TGTGTCAGCAGCCAAGATTTGGAGAACTCCTATAATTCACCCCTCCACTTT.

On this clonotype: This CDR3 is missing its conserved last phenylalanine or tryptophan, likely due to a read error. The chain uses TRBV29-1 and TRBJ2-3; TRBD2 matches 7 bases. Germline V gene data show CDR1 as SQVTM and CDR2 as ANQGSEA. CDR3 length: 16 residues. V was pared by 5 bases and J by 3 bases, with 14 bases of the junction left unmatched. The CDR3: CSVTGSGGSGTDTQYV. In nucleotides, the CDR3 is TGCAGCGTTACCGGGAGTGGCGGGAGTGGAACAGATACGCAGTATGTT.

With respect to this clonotype: This may stem from a read error, because a much larger clone lies one nucleotide away. The genes are TRBV28 and TRBJ2-3, with TRBD2 matching 11 bases. CDR1 is MDHEN and CDR2 is SYDVKM in the germline V gene. The V gene end was trimmed by 6 bases and the J gene end by 2 bases; junction bases not matched to a gene: 7. The CDR3 contains 16 residues. Here the CDR3 reads CASSPSSGRNTDTQYF. In nucleotides, the CDR3 is TGTGCCAGCAGCCCCTCTAGCGGGAGGAACACAGATACGCAGTATTTT. Complete variable domain (other parts from reference TRBV28 and TRBJ2-3): DVKVTQSSRYLVKRTGEKVFLECVQDMDHENMFWYRQDPGLGLRLIYFSYDVKMKEKGDIPEGYSVSREKKERFSLILESASTNQTSMYLCASSPSSGRNTDTQYFGPGTRLTVL.

For this clonotype: A much larger clone sits a single nucleotide away, making a read error possible. The chain employs TRBV28 and TRBJ2-1; possibly TRBD1 for D (5 bases). The CDR3 sequence is 15 residues long. Germline assignment: CDR1 MDHEN and CDR2 SYDVKM. The germline V and J ends were trimmed by 6 bases and 6 bases, with 18 bases remaining between them. This CDR3 reads CASSRVNRNGNEQFF. The CDR3, as DNA: TGTGCCAGCAGCCGGGTTAACAGGAATGGCAATGAGCAGTTCTTC.

This clonotype has a handful of counts. A much larger clonotype is one base distant, so this may be a read error. The chain uses TRBV11-3 and TRBJ2-2, with 8 bases fitting TRBD1. This CDR3 region has 15 residues. Germline V gives CDR1 SGHNT, CDR2 YENEEA. CDR3 in DNA: TGTGCCGGCAGCAAGGACAGGGTTCTCACCGGGGAGCCGTTTTTT. Amino acid sequence: CAGSKDRVLTGEPFF.

This clonotype was detected ten times or more. The V and J genes are TRBV12-3 or TRBV12-4 and TRBJ2-7, with TRBD1 as a possible D gene (6 bases). The CDR3 is made up of 14 amino acids. V lost 3 bases and J lost 2, with 11 bases in between. In nucleotides, the CDR3 is TGTGCCAGCAGTTTGGGGTCAGGGGCCTACGAGCAGTACTTC. Its protein is CASSLGSGAYEQYF.

This clonotype was counted once. Given a much more abundant clone one base away, this may be a read error. This chain connects TRBV28 to TRBJ1-2, with D possibly being TRBD1 (6 bases). This CDR3 contains 12 residues. V was trimmed by 7 bases and J by 4 bases, leaving 10 bases between them. The germline V gene has CDR1 MDHEN and CDR2 SYDVKM. CDR3 DNA sequence: TGTGCCAGCATAACAGGGCCCTATGGCTACACCTTC. Its protein product is CASITGPYGYTF.

This clonotype appeared many times. The V gene is TRBV30, the J gene TRBJ2-7; D is perhaps TRBD2 (5 bases). This CDR3 region has 13 residues. Looked up from germline, CDR1 is GTSNPN and CDR2 is SVGIG (reference sequence). Between the trimmed V and J ends, which lost 8 bases and 1 base, there was a span of 15 bases. The CDR3 here is CARGARASYEQYF. The CDR3 DNA is TGTGCCCGGGGAGCCCGGGCATCCTACGAGCAGTACTTC.

About this clonotype: Its ends do not fully match the called genes, so a read error is possible. The rearrangement links TRBV6-2 or TRBV6-3 to TRBJ2-1; 8 bases agree with TRBD2. Germline V gene data show CDR1 as MNHEY and CDR2 as SVGEGT. CDR3 length equals 18 residues. This chain's CDR3 is CASSYSLGLVDVLDEQFF. CDR3 DNA sequence: TGTGCCAGCAGCTACTCTTTGGGACTAGTGGATGTACTGGATGAGCAGTTCTTC.